One sample yielded the 25 T cell receptor beta chains listed below, sequenced in a study of cytomegalovirus exposure and HLA in healthy donors. PCR primers comprised 60 Vbeta and 13 Jbeta primers. Repertoires were generated with immunoSEQ multiplex PCR, while TCRdb's copy carries only in-frame clones and drops some. There are approximately 54,000 clones in the sample, with approximately 6.5% held by the top ten. The specimen was PBMCs. The receptor set was obtained from a woman between 40 and 55 years old in good health and CMV-seronegative.

The rearrangement joins TRBV19 to TRBJ2-4; 9 positions match TRBD1. The germline gives CDR1 LNHDA, CDR2 SQIVND (reference sequence). Unmatched junction bases numbered 3, after V lost 6 bases and J lost 3 bases. This CDR3 region has 14 residues. In DNA form, the CDR3 reads TGTGCCAGTAGCCGGACAGGGGACAAAAACATTCAGTACTTC. It encodes CASSRTGDKNIQYF.

V is TRBV7-2 and J is TRBJ2-1, with D possibly TRBD2 on 6 matching bases. The CDR3 runs to 12 residues. The V gene's germline CDR1 is SGHTA and CDR2 FQGNSA. CDR3 DNA: TGTGCGACCGGCGGGGCATACAATGAGCAGTTCTTC. Protein product: CATGGAYNEQFF.

CDR3 loop: CASSLGPVRTNYGYTF. For the CDR3, the DNA is TGCGCCAGCAGCTTGGGCCCCGTCAGAACTAACTATGGCTACACCTTC. The chain links TRBV5-1 to TRBJ1-2, with D unclear. There are 16 residues in the CDR3. V lost 0 bases and J lost 0, with 12 bases in between. CDR1 SGHRS and CDR2 YFSETQ come from the germline V gene.

The CDR3 nucleotides are TGTGCCAGCACCCCCTTCTCCAATCAGCCCCAGCATTTT. It yields the protein CASTPFSNQPQHF. The V call is TRBV28, the J call TRBJ1-5; D is undetermined. Trimming stripped 7 bases from V and 3 bases from J, with 10 bases between. The CDR3 length is 13 residues. Germline V gives CDR1 MDHEN, CDR2 SYDVKM.

The gene calls are TRBV27 and TRBJ1-6; D unclear. CDR3 length equals 17 residues. Trimming left V 5 bases short and J 5 bases short, with 19 bases between. From germline, CDR1 is MNHEY and CDR2 SMNVEV (reference sequence). CDR3 loop: CASSTRNQQPHNSPLHF. CDR3 coding DNA: TGTGCCAGCAGTACCCGTAACCAACAGCCCCATAATTCACCCCTCCACTTT.

The chain has TRBV6-1 and TRBJ1-2; 9 bases fit TRBD1. The CDR3 loop spans 18 amino acids. Germline V gene data show CDR1 as MNHNS and CDR2 as SASEGT. V shed 4 bases and J 5 bases; nucleotides not matched to a gene: 17. The CDR3 spells CASSAGQGKSLAEYGYTF. CDR3 nucleotide sequence: TGTGCCAGCAGTGCGGGACAGGGAAAATCCCTGGCCGAGTATGGCTACACCTTC.

The chain couples TRBV7-6 to TRBJ2-7, with D unclear. The germline gives CDR1 SGHVS, CDR2 FNYEAQ. This CDR3 comprises 14 residues. V was cut by 0 bases and J by 3 bases, with 9 bases left in between. This CDR3 is CASSLASPSYEQYF. CDR3 nucleotide sequence: TGTGCCAGCAGCTTAGCTTCCCCCAGCTACGAGCAGTACTTC.

This chain connects TRBV7-6 to TRBJ2-5; 7 nucleotides line up with TRBD1. The CDR3 totals 16 residues. With 5 bases clipped from V and 5 bases from J, the junction kept 14 bases outside the gene matches. CDR1 SGHVS and CDR2 FNYEAQ come from the germline V gene. The CDR3 coding sequence is TGTGCCAGCAGCCCTACACCCGGGACAGTGGCCGAGACCCAGTACTTC. It translates to CASSPTPGTVAETQYF. Combining the CDR3 with reference TRBV7-6 and TRBJ2-5 gives the whole variable domain GAGVSQSPRYKVTKRGQDVALRCDPISGHVSLYWYRQALGQGPEFLTYFNYEAQQDKSGLPNDRFSAERPEGSISTLTIQRTEQRDSAMYRCASSPTPGTVAETQYFGPGTRLLVL.

V gene TRBV7-6 combines with J gene TRBJ1-1; D gene uncertain. The CDR3 is made up of 13 amino acids. With 1 base removed from V and 2 bases from J, the gap between germline ends came to 5 bases. Germline V gives CDR1 SGHVS, CDR2 FNYEAQ. CDR3 DNA: TGTGCCAGCAGCTTAGGGGCCAACACTGAAGCTTTCTTT. It encodes CASSLGANTEAFF. The variable domain in full, completed from reference TRBV7-6 and TRBJ1-1, reads GAGVSQSPRYKVTKRGQDVALRCDPISGHVSLYWYRQALGQGPEFLTYFNYEAQQDKSGLPNDRFSAERPEGSISTLTIQRTEQRDSAMYRCASSLGANTEAFFGQGTRLTVV.

The chain links TRBV7-9 to TRBJ2-7, with TRBD1 matching over 9 bases. With 6 bases clipped from V and 6 bases from J, the junction kept 12 bases outside the gene matches. The CDR3 contains 15 residues. CDR1 is SEHNR and CDR2 is FQNEAQ in the germline V gene (reference sequence). CDR3 DNA sequence: TGTGCCAGCAGGCCTCCGGGACAGGGAGCGGGCGAGCAGTACTTC. Its translation: CASRPPGQGAGEQYF. Full variable domain (outside the CDR3, taken from reference TRBV7-9 and TRBJ2-7): DTGVSQNPRHKITKRGQNVTFRCDPISEHNRLYWYRQTLGQGPEFLTYFQNEAQLEKSRLLSDRFSAERPKGSFSTLEIQRTEQGDSAMYLCASRPPGQGAGEQYFGPGTRLTVT.

The chain has TRBV29-1 and TRBJ1-3, with 7 nucleotides matching TRBD1. With 5 bases clipped from V and 1 base from J, the junction kept 8 bases outside the gene matches. The CDR3 totals 15 residues. The V gene's germline CDR1 is SQVTM and CDR2 ANQGSEA. The CDR3 region is CSVIDRASSGNTIYF. Written as DNA, the CDR3 is TGCAGCGTTATCGACAGGGCGTCTTCTGGAAACACCATATATTTT.

This chain joins TRBV18 and TRBJ2-5; D may be TRBD1 (6 bases). V was shortened by 3 bases and J by 4 bases, with 12 bases between the two germline ends. There are 14 residues in the CDR3. Germline V lookup: CDR1 KGHSH, CDR2 LQKENI. The CDR3 DNA is TGTGCCAGCTCACCTCGGACAGACCGAGAGACCCAGTACTTC. It yields the protein CASSPRTDRETQYF. Complete variable domain (other parts from reference TRBV18 and TRBJ2-5): NAGVMQNPRHLVRRRGQEARLRCSPMKGHSHVYWYRQLPEEGLKFMVYLQKENIIDESGMPKERFSAEFPKEGPSILRIQQVVRGDSAAYFCASSPRTDRETQYFGPGTRLLVL.

V is TRBV28 and J is TRBJ1-2; D may be TRBD1 (5 bases). The V gene's germline CDR1 is MDHEN and CDR2 SYDVKM. V shed 2 bases and J shed 6 bases, with 13 bases lying between them. The CDR3 covers 14 residues. The CDR3 region has the DNA TGTGCCAGCAGTTTACCGTCCAGGGTAGATGGCTACACCTTC. It specifies CASSLPSRVDGYTF.

This chain connects TRBV5-1 to TRBJ2-1; D is unclear. CDR1 SGHRS and CDR2 YFSETQ come from the germline V gene. The germline V and J ends were trimmed by 3 bases and 3 bases, with 7 bases remaining between them. The CDR3 loop spans 13 amino acids. In nucleotides, the CDR3 is TGCGCCAGCAGCTCCCTTGTCTACAATGAGCAGTTCTTC. Translated: CASSSLVYNEQFF.

The V and J genes are TRBV18 and TRBJ1-6, with a weak D call TRBD1 (5 bases). The CDR3 spans 15 residues. V gave up 3 bases and J gave up 8 bases, with 14 bases separating them. Germline V gene sequence: CDR1 KGHSH, CDR2 LQKENI. The CDR3 DNA reads TGTGCCAGCTCACCTCGGGGACTCGGGGATTCACCCCTCCACTTT. Translating gives CASSPRGLGDSPLHF.

This chain's CDR3 is CAWTARSNQPQHF. CDR3 sequence (DNA): TGTGCCTGGACTGCACGGAGCAATCAGCCCCAGCATTTT. This sequence joins TRBV30 and TRBJ1-5, with D uncertain. The CDR3 is made up of 13 amino acids. V lost 4 bases and J 1 base, leaving 8 bases between the germline ends. Germline assignment: CDR1 GTSNPN and CDR2 SVGIG (reference sequence).

V gene TRBV2 combines with J gene TRBJ1-2; D perhaps matches TRBD1 (5 bases). The germline V gene has CDR1 SNHLY and CDR2 FYNNEI. The CDR3 runs to 14 residues. Trimming left V 3 bases short and J 3 bases short, with 11 bases between. The CDR3 nucleotides are TGTGCCAGCAGTGAGAGGACGACAGACTATGGCTACACCTTC. Its translation: CASSERTTDYGYTF.

This chain links TRBV30 with TRBJ1-1; tentative D call: TRBD1 (6 bases). This CDR3 spans 13 amino acids. Germline-derived CDR1 and CDR2 are GTSNPN and SVGIG (reference sequence). The V end was cut by 3 bases, the J end by 5 bases, with 13 bases between. CDR3 sequence reads: CAWSYNRDTEAFF. CDR3 nucleotides: TGTGCCTGGAGCTATAACAGGGATACTGAAGCTTTCTTT.

V gene TRBV4-3 combines with J gene TRBJ2-7, with D tentatively TRBD2 (6 bases). Germline V gene data show CDR1 as LGHNA and CDR2 as YSLEER. The length of the CDR3 is 18 residues. V was trimmed by 1 base and J by 3 bases, leaving 22 bases between them. As DNA, the CDR3 is TGCGCCAGCAGCCAAGGGGGGAATTTTCGGGACTTGGACTACGAGCAGTACTTC. It translates to CASSQGGNFRDLDYEQYF.

The chain employs TRBV30 and TRBJ2-7, with 7 bases that match TRBD1. The CDR3 contains 13 residues. The germline V gene encodes CDR1 GTSNPN and CDR2 SVGIG (reference sequence). V was clipped by 1 base and J by 2 bases; unmatched bases: 2. The CDR3 nucleotides are TGTGCCTGGAGTGGGGACAGCCCCTACGAGCAGTACTTC. Residues: CAWSGDSPYEQYF.

The V call is TRBV6-1, the J call TRBJ1-6; no definite D call. This CDR3 has 14 residues. V dropped 3 bases and J dropped 10 bases, with 13 bases sitting between them. Looked up from germline, CDR1 is MNHNS and CDR2 is SASEGT. CDR3 in DNA: TGTGCCAGCAGTGAGCGGGAGGGAGACTCACCCCTCCACTTT. Its translation is CASSEREGDSPLHF.

The V and J genes are TRBV5-1 and TRBJ1-1; 7 bases align to TRBD1. CDR3 length: 16 residues. Germline assignment: CDR1 SGHRS and CDR2 YFSETQ. V was clipped by 0 bases and J by 0 bases; unmatched bases: 5. CDR3 DNA sequence: TGCGCCAGCAGCTTGGTTGGGACAGAGATGAACACTGAAGCTTTCTTT. Translation: CASSLVGTEMNTEAFF.

V is TRBV5-1 and J is TRBJ1-4, with D possibly being TRBD1 (6 bases). V lost 0 bases, J lost 7 bases, and 16 bases lay in between. Germline CDR1 reads SGHRS; CDR2 reads YFSETQ. The CDR3 contains 16 residues. The CDR3 protein is CASSLDPMGGGEKLFF. The DNA of the CDR3 is TGCGCCAGCAGCTTGGACCCAATGGGAGGGGGTGAAAAACTGTTTTTT.

The chain couples TRBV2 to TRBJ1-1, with D possibly matching TRBD1 (6 bases). The germline gives CDR1 SNHLY, CDR2 FYNNEI. V lost 7 bases and J 2 bases, leaving 14 bases between the germline ends. CDR3 length: 14 residues. Here the CDR3 DNA reads TGTGCCAGCACTGGGGACACGCTCAACACTGAAGCTTTCTTT. Residues: CASTGDTLNTEAFF. The complete variable domain, with remaining parts taken from reference TRBV2 and TRBJ1-1, reads EPEVTQTPSHQVTQMGQEVILRCVPISNHLYFYWYRQILGQKVEFLVSFYNNEISEKSEIFDDQFSVERPDGSNFTLKIRSTKLEDSAMYFCASTGDTLNTEAFFGQGTRLTVV.

Here the CDR3 reads CAISEPSASGRSGANVLTF. The CDR3 bases are TGTGCCATCAGTGAGCCGAGTGCTAGCGGGCGCTCTGGGGCCAACGTCCTGACTTTC. This chain uses TRBV10-3 with TRBJ2-6, with TRBD2 matching 8 bases. The germline CDR1 and CDR2 sequences are ENHRY and SYGVKD. There are 19 residues in the CDR3. With 2 bases clipped from V and 0 bases from J, the junction kept 9 bases outside the gene matches.